Sequencing of this T cell receptor beta chain was carried out in a study of cytomegalovirus exposure and HLA in healthy donors. General study findings and limits: In an earlier analysis, about 90% or about 30%: the productive usage of most TCR beta V segments.

Note on this clone: Its specificity is unknown.

The PCR had 60 Vbeta and 13 Jbeta primers. Here immunoSEQ multiplex PCR was the method, and the copy in TCRdb shows in-frame clones only, minus some. The table includes about 200,000 clones, around 79% detected once. V lost 6 bases to trimming and J lost 3 bases; unmatched junction nucleotides: 10. The germline V gene encodes CDR1 SGHKS and CDR2 YYEKEE (reference sequence). The CDR3 extends over 15 amino acids. This TCR was recovered from a woman in her twenties or thirties in good health and CMV-seropositive. This chain uses TRBV5-5 with TRBJ2-3, with 7 bases identical to TRBD2. Sample: PBMCs. Here the CDR3 DNA reads TGTGCCAGCACCTTTCCCGGCGGGAGAACAGATACGCAGTATTTT. This codes for CASTFPGGRTDTQYF.